This T cell receptor (beta chain) was observed in a study of blood T cell repertoires in COVID-19. On the study more broadly: Spain, Italy and the United States supplied samples that represented acute and convalescent COVID-19.

In the authors' methods: Reference gene primer amplification yielded estimated nucleated cell counts. Assay used: immunoSEQ multiplex PCR; TCRdb lists only in-frame clones, some missing. V, J and clone size were drawn from that table, and D and trimming were deduced from the DNA. The sample holds about 400,000 clones, 87% seen once. The CDR3 extends over 15 amino acids. V lost 0 bases to trimming and J lost 6 bases, with 13 bases between them. The germline V gene has CDR1 LGHNT and CDR2 FRNRAP. Ages ranged from about 18 to 90 years, with residence in approximately 23 US areas. Sample: PBMCs or T cells enriched from blood (not recorded which). The TCR originated in a woman younger than 30 with acute COVID-19. The chain recombines TRBV12-5 with TRBJ2-3, with D maybe TRBD1 (6 bases). The CDR3 sequence is CASGLVMGAGDTQYF. Written as DNA, the CDR3 is TGTGCTAGTGGTTTGGTAATGGGGGCCGGGGATACGCAGTATTTT.